This paragraph covers one T cell receptor (beta chain) sequence. This record comes from a study of brain T cells in children with intractable seizures. TCRdb's copy holds only in-frame clones and misses some; the assay was immunoSEQ multiplex PCR. The table shows around 38,000 clones, with 80% to 95% occurring only once. Sample: peripheral blood, taken at surgery. This TCR was recovered from a girl aged 2 to 9 with tuberous sclerosis and intractable seizures.

CDR3: CASSVAGTNYGYTF. The CDR3, as DNA: TGTGCCAGCAGCGTAGCCGGGACAAACTATGGCTACACCTTC. The chain joins TRBV9 to TRBJ1-2; weak D call: TRBD1 (6 bases). The CDR3 contains 14 residues. Germline assignment: CDR1 SGDLS and CDR2 YYNGEE. Trimming removed 0 bases from V and 2 bases from J, with 8 bases in between.